Shown below are 3 T cell receptor beta chains from a single sample sequenced in a study of T-cell memory formation after mild COVID-19. Using its own MiXCR run on the 5' RACE reads, TCRdb lists one record per CDR3 protein. Of around 340,000 distinct CDR3 sequences in the sample, approximately 14% were seen once. The sample comprised PBMCs or a T cell subset sorted from them (not recorded which). These receptors all come from a man aged 18 to 29 who had mild COVID-19 (a few samples of this study predate the infection). Cell type and time point are not known.

The genes are TRBV29-1 and TRBJ2-3, with TRBD2 matching 8 bases. Germline V lookup: CDR1 SQVTM, CDR2 ANQGSEA. The CDR3 has 14 residues. J gave up 5 bases and V 5 bases, and 9 bases lay outside the gene matches. For the CDR3, the DNA is TGCAGCGTTTCGCGGGGGGTAGGGATAGATACGCAGTATTTT. Its translation is CSVSRGVGIDTQYF.

The sample holds a few counts of this clonotype. The chain links TRBV28 to TRBJ2-5, with 14 bases matching TRBD2. The germline gives CDR1 MDHEN, CDR2 SYDVKM. Germline trimming cut 6 bases from V and 3 bases from J; bases unmatched to any gene: 6. This CDR3 contains 16 residues. The chain's CDR3 is CASRARLAGGEETQYF. The CDR3, as DNA: TGTGCCAGCAGGGCTAGACTAGCGGGGGGGGAAGAGACCCAGTACTTC.

This clonotype showed up just a few times. CDR3 region: CASSRGRNQPQHF. DNA for the CDR3: TGTGCCAGCAGCCGCGGACGTAATCAGCCCCAGCATTTT. The chain has TRBV7-2 and TRBJ1-5; D is ambiguous. Germline assignment: CDR1 SGHTA and CDR2 FQGNSA. CDR3 length: 13 amino acids. The V end was cut by 5 bases, the J end by 4 bases, with 9 bases between. Supplemented by reference TRBV7-2 and TRBJ1-5, the full variable domain reads GAGVSQSPSNKVTEKGKDVELRCDPISGHTALYWYRQSLGQGLEFLIYFQGNSAPDKSGLPSDRFSAERTGGSVSTLTIQRTQQEDSAVYLCASSRGRNQPQHFGDGTRLSIL.